This TCR beta chain was sequenced during a study of blood T cell repertoires in COVID-19. On the study more broadly: Specimens from acute and convalescent COVID-19 originated in the United States, Italy and Spain. In each case, the material was cDNA or gDNA derived from T cells, B-cell-depleted T cells, or PBMCs.

The CDR3 length is 15 residues. The V gene's germline CDR1 is SGHTA and CDR2 FQGNSA. V was trimmed by 5 bases and J by 2 bases, leaving 14 bases between them. Authors' processing steps: Estimation of nucleated cell counts relied on the amplification of reference gene primers. Assay: immunoSEQ multiplex PCR; the TCRdb copy retains only in-frame clones and omits some. That table gives V, J and clone size, and the DNA gave D and trimming. The data contain about 43,000 clones, over 70% of them singletons. The clonotype was recovered from a human donor in a cohort sampled during active COVID-19. This chain links TRBV7-2 with TRBJ2-3; unclear D gene. The sequenced sample was peripheral blood. CDR3 amino acids: CASSRLKTFTDTQYF. In nucleotides, the CDR3 is TGTGCCAGCAGCAGACTCAAGACCTTCACAGATACGCAGTATTTT. Full variable domain (outside the CDR3, taken from reference TRBV7-2 and TRBJ2-3): GAGVSQSPSNKVTEKGKDVELRCDPISGHTALYWYRQSLGQGLEFLIYFQGNSAPDKSGLPSDRFSAERTGGSVSTLTIQRTQQEDSAVYLCASSRLKTFTDTQYFGPGTRLTVL.